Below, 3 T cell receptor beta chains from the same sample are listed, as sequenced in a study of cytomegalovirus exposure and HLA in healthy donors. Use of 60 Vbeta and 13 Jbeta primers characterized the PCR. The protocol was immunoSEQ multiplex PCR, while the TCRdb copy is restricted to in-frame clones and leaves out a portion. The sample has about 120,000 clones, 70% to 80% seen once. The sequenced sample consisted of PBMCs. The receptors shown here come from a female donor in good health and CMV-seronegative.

CDR3 bases: TGTGCCAGCAGCTCAATGGGGGGACAGGGTGGCAACGAGCAGTACTTC. As protein: CASSSMGGQGGNEQYF. This chain uses TRBV7-8 with TRBJ2-7; 9 bases align to TRBD1. The CDR3 runs to 16 residues. The J segment lost 5 bases and the V segment lost 4 bases, leaving 12 bases of the junction unmatched. Germline-derived CDR1 and CDR2 are SGHVS and FQNEAQ.

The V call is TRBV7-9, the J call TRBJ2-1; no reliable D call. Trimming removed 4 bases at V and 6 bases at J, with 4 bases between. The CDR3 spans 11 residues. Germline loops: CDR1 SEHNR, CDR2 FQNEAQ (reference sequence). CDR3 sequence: CASSWPNEQFF. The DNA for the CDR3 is TGTGCCAGCAGCTGGCCCAATGAGCAGTTCTTC.

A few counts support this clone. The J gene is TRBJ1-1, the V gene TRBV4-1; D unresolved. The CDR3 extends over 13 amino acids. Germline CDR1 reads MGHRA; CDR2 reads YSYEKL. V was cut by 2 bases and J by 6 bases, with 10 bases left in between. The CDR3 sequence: CASSQSNRPEAFF. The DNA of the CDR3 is TGCGCCAGCAGCCAAAGTAACAGACCTGAAGCTTTCTTT.